Sequencing of this T cell receptor (beta chain) was carried out in a study of regulatory T cells in long-lasting Graves disease. General study points: Preferential use of TRBV28, TRBJ1-2 and TRBJ2-5 was seen in persistent disease.

In its sample, this clonotype was seen many times. Its antigen is currently unknown. This CDR3 spans 14 amino acids. In germline, CDR1 is MNHEY, CDR2 SVGAGI. V shed 2 bases and J shed 1 base, with 8 bases lying between them. The time point is: newly diagnosed GD, antithyroid drugs for less than 3 months. Preparation of the TCR library used RNA extracted from PBMCs. TCR beta libraries were built with iRepertoire HTBI primers and Arm-PCR of CDR3 regions. MiXCR, applied by TCRdb to the multiplex PCR reads, yields one record per CDR3 protein. The table includes about 470,000 distinct CDR3 sequences, roughly 16% detected once. These data were also reused for a study on T cells in Graves' hyperthyroidism and ophthalmopathy.

Sequencing used peripheral blood mononuclear cells (PBMCs), obtained at new diagnosis, from a patient treated with antithyroid drugs. This receptor was obtained from a man aged 40-49 years with Graves disease. This rearrangement joins TRBV6-5 to TRBJ1-1, with a possible D match to TRBD1 (5 bases). The CDR3 is CASSYGTANTEAFF. In nucleotides, the CDR3 is TGTGCCAGCAGTTACGGGACGGCGAACACTGAAGCTTTCTTT.